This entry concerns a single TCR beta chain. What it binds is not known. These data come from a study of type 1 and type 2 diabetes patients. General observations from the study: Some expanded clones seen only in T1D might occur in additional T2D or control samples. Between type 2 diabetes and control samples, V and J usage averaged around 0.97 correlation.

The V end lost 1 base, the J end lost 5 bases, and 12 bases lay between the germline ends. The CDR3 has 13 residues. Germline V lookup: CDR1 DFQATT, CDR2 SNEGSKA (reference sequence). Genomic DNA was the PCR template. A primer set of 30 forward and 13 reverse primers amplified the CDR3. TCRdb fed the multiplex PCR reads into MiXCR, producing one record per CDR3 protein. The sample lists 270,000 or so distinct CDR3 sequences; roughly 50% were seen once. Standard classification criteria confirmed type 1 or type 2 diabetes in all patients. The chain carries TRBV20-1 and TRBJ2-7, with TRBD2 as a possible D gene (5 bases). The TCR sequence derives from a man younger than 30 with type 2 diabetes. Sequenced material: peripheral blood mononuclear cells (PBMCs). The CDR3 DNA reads TGCAGTGCTAGAGGATGGGGAGACAACGAGCAGTACTTC. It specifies CSARGWGDNEQYF.